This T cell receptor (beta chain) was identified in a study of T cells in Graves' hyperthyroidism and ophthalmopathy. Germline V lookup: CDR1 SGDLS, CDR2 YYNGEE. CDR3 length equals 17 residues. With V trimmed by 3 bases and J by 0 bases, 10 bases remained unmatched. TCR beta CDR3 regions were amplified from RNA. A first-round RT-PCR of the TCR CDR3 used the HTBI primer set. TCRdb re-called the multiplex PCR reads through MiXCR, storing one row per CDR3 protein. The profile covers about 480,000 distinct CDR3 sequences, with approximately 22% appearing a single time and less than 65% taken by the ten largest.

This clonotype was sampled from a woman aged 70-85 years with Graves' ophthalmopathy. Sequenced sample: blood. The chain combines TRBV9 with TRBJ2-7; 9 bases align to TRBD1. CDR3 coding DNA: TGTGCCAGCAGCGGACAACCGGGACAGGGAATCTCCTACGAGCAGTACTTC. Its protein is CASSGQPGQGISYEQYF.